This entry is about one TCR beta chain. Its antigen is still unknown. The data belong to a study of OX40 agonist ivuxolimab in advanced cancers. Looking at the study overall: Ivuxolimab, an antibody acting as an agonist of OX40 (CD134), was used to treat patients.

The method was immunoSEQ multiplex PCR; TCRdb's version includes in-frame clones alone and lacks a portion of them. Found here are roughly 90,000 clones, approximately 85% of them singletons; the top ten hold approximately 0.22%. The CDR3 consists of 12 residues. Germline loops: CDR1 GTSNPN, CDR2 SVGIG (reference sequence). Trimming shortened V by 8 bases and J by 3 bases, and 10 bases separated the two germline ends. Notes on the study in general: In a subset of nonresponders, normalized T-cell clonal expansion was also low.

The sequenced sample was CD4+ or CD8+ T cells sorted from blood, obtained in a trial of the OX40 agonist ivuxolimab. This receptor was taken from an adult with an advanced solid tumor such as melanoma, head and neck, liver or kidney cancer. The chain joins TRBV30 to TRBJ2-2; D unresolved. The CDR3 region is CAGRVDTGELFF. CDR3 in DNA: TGTGCCGGCCGGGTGGACACCGGGGAGCTGTTTTTT.